This TCR beta chain was sequenced for a study of cytomegalovirus exposure and HLA in healthy donors. Turning to the study itself: Of the donors genotyped, 398 in all, about 80% fell in the Caucasian-associated ancestry cluster.

A multiplex PCR was run with 60 Vbeta primers and 13 Jbeta primers. Sequencing used immunoSEQ multiplex PCR; TCRdb keeps in-frame clones, though not all of them. The table lists roughly 230,000 clones, about nine tenths of them singletons, with about 1.8% in the top ten. Trimming shortened V by 3 bases and J by 2 bases, and 11 bases separated the two germline ends. This CDR3 is built from 14 residues. The germline gives CDR1 LNHDA, CDR2 SQIVND (reference sequence). Sequenced material: PBMCs. The clonotype was recovered from a girl under 10 years old in good health and CMV-seronegative. V gene TRBV19 combines with J gene TRBJ2-7; D might be TRBD2 (6 bases). The chain's CDR3 is CASSMLPGAYEQYF. The CDR3, as DNA: TGTGCCAGTAGTATGTTGCCGGGGGCCTACGAGCAGTACTTC.